This is a list of T cell receptor beta chains from one sample in a study of blood T cell repertoires in COVID-19. Generated by immunoSEQ multiplex PCR, the TCRdb table keeps only in-frame clones and is missing some. There are about 130,000 clones in the sample; under 85% occur only once, and roughly 9.7% lies in the top ten. Material for sequencing was peripheral blood. All receptors derive from a man in his forties or fifties with active or convalescent COVID-19. CDR3s include the opening cysteine and the closing phenylalanine or tryptophan.

v_gene: TRBV2
j_gene: TRBJ2-2
CDR3aa: CASKRAVVSTGELFF

v_gene: TRBV7-9
j_gene: TRBJ1-3
CDR3aa: CASSRQGADTIYF

v_gene: TRBV19
j_gene: TRBJ1-2
CDR3aa: CASSIDLTGGVYGYTF

v_gene: TRBV30
j_gene: TRBJ2-6
CDR3aa: CAWSRGRTNGANVLTF

v_gene: TRBV9
j_gene: TRBJ2-5
CDR3aa: CASSYGLAGEETQYF

v_gene: TRBV6-5
j_gene: TRBJ2-5
CDR3aa: CASSYTVKETQYF

v_gene: TRBV7-9
j_gene: TRBJ1-3
CDR3aa: CASSWVGSGRSGNTIYF

v_gene: TRBV19
j_gene: TRBJ2-3
CDR3aa: CASSSISGSTDTQYF

v_gene: TRBV18
j_gene: TRBJ1-5
CDR3aa: CASSPRMGTGEGQPQHF

v_gene: TRBV19
j_gene: TRBJ2-2
CDR3aa: CASSMDRLNTGELFF

v_gene: TRBV3-1/TRBV3-2
j_gene: TRBJ1-6
CDR3aa: CASSQLPSGLNSPLHF

v_gene: TRBV11-2
j_gene: TRBJ2-3
CDR3aa: CASSFSILSTDTQYF

v_gene: TRBV30
j_gene: TRBJ2-7
CDR3aa: CAWRRGKEQYF

v_gene: TRBV6-1
j_gene: TRBJ2-2
CDR3aa: CASSVSPAGEGGELFF

v_gene: TRBV2
j_gene: TRBJ2-2
CDR3aa: CASRKDRGDTGELFF

v_gene: TRBV30
j_gene: TRBJ1-6
CDR3aa: CAWSPSLSYNSPLHF

v_gene: TRBV5-1
j_gene: TRBJ2-1
CDR3aa: CASSLAGGASHEQFF

v_gene: TRBV7-9
j_gene: TRBJ1-6
CDR3aa: CASSLPGQSNSPLHF

v_gene: TRBV7-8
j_gene: TRBJ2-5
CDR3aa: CASSPYQETQYF

v_gene: TRBV28
j_gene: TRBJ2-5
CDR3aa: CASAGGLTRRETQYF

v_gene: TRBV28
j_gene: TRBJ1-1
CDR3aa: CASRTGTGTEAFF

v_gene: TRBV6-4
j_gene: TRBJ2-1
CDR3aa: CASSPTSGGNDEQFF

v_gene: TRBV6-1
j_gene: TRBJ1-2
CDR3aa: CASSERQSGYTF